The sequence of this T cell receptor beta chain was determined in a study of cytomegalovirus exposure and HLA in healthy donors (dated by TCRdb to 2016 to 2017). About the full investigation: In an earlier analysis of approximately 640 of the donors, 276 Gb of sequence data and some 120 million unique TCR beta sequences from about 180 million T cells were reported. An early release that covered 500 to 800 HLA-typed donors contained 250 to 350 gigabases of sequencing data and tens of millions of unique TCR sequences. Of the roughly 400 genotyped donors, over 80% were placed in the genetic ancestry cluster associated with self-reported Caucasian donors. The aim of the study was to test whether cataloging public T cell receptors could identify signatures of past pathogen exposure. The study used immunosequencing to profile the T cell repertoires of several hundred subjects and linked those repertoires to cytomegalovirus serostatus. Besides the first cohort of roughly 700 subjects, a separate validation cohort made up of 120 different subjects was used. High-throughput TCR immunosequencing, statistical association of individual TCRs with disease status, and machine learning were combined to predict cytomegalovirus infection status. A later analysis re-analyzed previously published TCR beta repertoires from hundreds of donors and added high-resolution HLA genotyping to study TCR occurrence patterns. Rather than drawing on any new phenotypic data, the later analysis identified candidate immune exposures from TCR beta sequences and the way those sequences occurred across donors. To decide whether each TCR beta V gene segment behaved as functional or pseudogenic, an earlier analysis of some 600 of the donors relied on high-throughput TCR beta sequencing. Donor age, sex, ethnicity and CMV serostatus were compiled together with the repertoire data. A later genetic analysis used genome-wide SNP genotypes for 398 of the 666 donors, treating that subset as a discovery cohort. Every discovery cohort repertoire had been produced on one sequencing platform. Class I and class II HLA loci were covered by the typing at four-digit resolution. The number of donors typed differed by locus, with about 629-630 for A, B, C, DRB1 and DQB1, more than 500 for DQA1, some 570 for DPA1, and under 490 for DPB1. Roughly 5 DR-DQ haplotypes were handled as single units for association and clustering because linkage in the cohort was strong. Across roughly 420 genotyped donors of the cohort, an average of approximately 220,000 unique TCR beta nucleotide sequences per donor were sequenced, and roughly 20% of those sequences were non-productive.

The research as a whole found: Because some donors lacked HLA typing at each locus, the association tests relied only on the typed subset. At a false discovery rate of 0.05, a later analysis linked fewer than 20,000 TCR beta sequences to specific HLA alleles. A later genetic analysis reported fewer N-insertions in productive TCRs among donors in an Asian-associated ancestry cluster than the roughly 620-donor mean. In a later analysis, HLA-associated TCR beta chains were found to be more clonally expanded and to have lower generation probabilities than equally common non-associated chains. Because counts were too low, roughly 16 rarely observed V segments, including chromosome 9 orphons, were excluded from the earlier analysis of around 590 of the donors. It was suggested by the authors that the approach could potentially be generalized to other disease states and immunological phenotypes. In an earlier analysis of approximately 590 of the donors, most TCR beta V segments appeared in productive rearrangements about 87% or about 30% of the time, broadly matching IMGT annotations. An association between a missense DCLRE1C variant and V-gene and J-gene trimming of TCR beta chains was found in a later genetic analysis and replicated in an independent cohort. A few of the identified cytomegalovirus-associated TCR beta chains were confirmed in vitro to be specific for cytomegalovirus antigens. A later analysis found that most CMV-associated TCR beta chains appeared HLA-restricted, with HLA associations seemingly driven largely by CMV exposure. In a later analysis, TCR association rates were found to vary across HLA loci, with the most associated TCRs seen for DRB1 alleles and the fewest for HLA-C alleles. Correlated functional status among segregating V segments might reflect linkage disequilibrium, but an unknown experimental factor could not be ruled out. Some IMGT-functional V segments, including TRBV6-2 and TRBV6-3, could not be told apart with the 87-base-pair reads, so those segments were excluded. Most TCR sequences were observed very rarely across donors, whereas some public TCRs were present in many individuals. Roughly uniform sequencing depth across donors was assumed in presence/absence analyses, although this assumption may not hold. A further reported finding was that TCR beta sequences accurately predicted the HLA-A and HLA-B alleles for most subjects in the first cohort. Several of the top co-occurrence clusters appeared to be linked to parvovirus B19, influenza, CMV and Epstein-Barr virus, according to a later analysis. A cluster of highly shared sequence variants was judged likely to represent a technical artifact of the sequencing pipeline. Cytomegalovirus status was reported to be diagnosed by the classifier with high specificity and sensitivity in both the original and validation cohorts. The cohort was sequenced for TCR beta chains only, and without alpha or paired-chain data the features that could be detected were limited. When HLA alleles, especially DR and DQ, strongly co-occurred, attributing TCR associations to individual alleles was difficult. The only immune exposure information available for the cohort was CMV serostatus. A total of fewer than 200 TCR beta chains were listed by the study as associated with cytomegalovirus.

According to the germline V gene, CDR1 reads KGHSH and CDR2 reads LQKENI. The CDR3 sequence holds 15 residues, the cysteine and phenylalanine included. Solely the CDR3 DNA is kept, with 45 bases framed from the first base. Trimming at the junction amounts to 3 bases on V and 3 bases on J, and the germline ends lie 14 bases apart. On this clone itself: Its antigen is still unknown. Base qualities are not recorded, but no much larger clone differs from it by a single base.

The method behind the library was the immunoSEQ multiplex PCR assay. The multiplex PCR relied on a mix of 60 forward primers for TCR Vbeta segments and 13 reverse primers for TCR Jbeta segments. The CDR3 region of rearranged TCR beta genes was amplified from genomic DNA by a multiplex PCR assay. Amplified TCR beta libraries were sequenced as 87-base-pair reads on the Illumina HiSeq System. The study's processing was this. Across the 666 repertoires, a later analysis counted some 80 million unique TCR beta chains, some 11 million of which were shared by at least two donors. Raw reads were error-corrected and collapsed into unique sequences with a nearest-neighbor algorithm that merged closely related sequences to remove PCR and sequencing errors. CDR3 sequences were aligned to IMGT reference sequences to assign V, D and J gene segments. Each retained sequence needed at least a six-nucleotide match to both a V gene segment and a J gene segment. A rearrangement counted as productive if the CDR3 had no stop codons and remained in frame with V and J, and every other rearrangement counted as non-productive. CDR3 was defined by IMGT convention, running from the second conserved V-encoded cysteine to the conserved J-encoded phenylalanine. In an earlier analysis of more than 550 of the donors, sequences lacking an unambiguous match to a single V gene segment were excluded. In an earlier analysis of approximately 560 of the donors, a V segment was called functional when productive rearrangements were above 56.7%, and segregating when the standard deviation between donors exceeded 5%. To diagnose cytomegalovirus status from the catalog of TCR beta chain sequences, a statistical classification framework was built. V and J gene assignment, in a later analysis, came from comparing TCR nucleotide sequences with IMGT/GENE-DB human TR gene sequences. In a later analysis, CDR3 sequences and most-parsimonious VDJ recombination scenarios were assigned using the TCRdist pipeline. A later analysis defined each TCR beta chain by its CDR3 amino acid sequence plus V-gene family, and excluded reads lacking a unique V-gene family. In a later analysis, 450 to 600 highly shared, low-generation-probability nucleotide sequences were removed to address suspected cross-contamination and a sequencing artifact. In a later analysis, a clonal expansion index was calculated for each public chain from normalized within-repertoire ranks of inferred template counts. A later analysis computed generation probabilities with a VDJ recombination model fitted to out-of-frame rearrangements, and checked the results against IGoR. In a later analysis, TCR-TCR, TCR-HLA and TCR-CMV co-occurrence was scored with hypergeometric tests, and a repertoire-size bias correction was applied to TCR pairs. In a later analysis, false discovery rates were estimated by permuting HLA or CMV assignments 20 times. In a later analysis, co-occurring TCRs were grouped using DBSCAN, with TCRdist sequence similarity added in when clustering inside HLA-allele-positive subsets. Repertoires with fewer than 30,000 or more than 120,000 public chains, plus five repertoires with anomalous nucleotide sharing, were excluded from co-occurrence clustering. TCRdb provides this immuneACCESS table in a form limited to in-frame rearrangements. Some clones are lacking; in checked studies, under half of them reflect an unresolved V gene, and why the rest are absent is not known. That table supplies the V and J calls and clone size; D and trimming were determined from the DNA. A total of about 190,000 clones appear in this sample, about 70% of them only once. The ten top clones hold about 1.7% of the sample.

The cohort comprised 710 or so healthy bone marrow donors. All cohort members were sampled while nominally healthy, although unrecorded immune exposures were likely present. The donor was CMV seronegative and was included in the group of about 400 seronegative cohort members. A peripheral blood sample was provided by each donor, and peripheral blood mononuclear cells were used for TCR beta sequencing. The Qiagen DNeasy Blood Extraction Kit was used to extract genomic DNA from the blood cell samples. The rearranged segments are TRBV18 and TRBJ1-1; the D gene is unclear. The source of this sequence is a woman aged 25 to 39 in good health and CMV-seronegative. The sequenced sample was PBMCs. CDR3 loop: CASSPSTETHTEAFF. DNA sequence: TGTGCCAGCTCACCCTCCACAGAGACCCACACTGAAGCTTTCTTT.